This T cell receptor beta chain was identified in a study of identical twins. Study-level findings and limits: The presence of invariant MAIT and iNKT cells could partly confound analyses of zero-insertion sequences.

This clonotype was seen many times. Its matching antigen is unknown. The CDR3 extends over 13 amino acids. Trimming cost V 5 bases and J 3 bases; bases outside gene matches: 4. Template switching, a step in the protocol, added a universal primer site, and cDNA carried unique molecular identifiers. Via MiXCR, TCRdb re-called the 5' RACE reads, giving one row per CDR3 protein. The profile covers 300,000 to 400,000 distinct CDR3 sequences, with 10% to 15% appearing a single time and 7.2% taken by the ten largest. The sample was also linked to a second study, of yellow fever vaccine responses in identical twins.

The source material was CD8+ T cells sorted from blood. The TCR originated in a woman aged 18-29 years in good health. The chain combines TRBV12-3 or TRBV12-4 with TRBJ2-7; 7 bases are a match to TRBD1. CDR3 nucleotides: TGTGCCAGCAGTGCCTGGACAGGCTACGAGCAGTACTTC. It translates to CASSAWTGYEQYF.